Below are 24 T cell receptor beta chains sequenced from a single sample in a study of spatial heterogeneity in lung cancer. TCRdb redid the calling of the 5' RACE reads with MiXCR, one entry per CDR3 protein. The table lists about 52,000 distinct CDR3 sequences, roughly 8.1% of them singletons, with over 30% in the top ten. Described time point: blood at routine non-recurrence follow-up after resection. Whole RNA came from tumor, nontumor lung or frozen PBMC and was sequenced without being sorted. The sample was PBMCs, taken at follow-up. The receptors derive from a female donor with early-stage non-small cell lung cancer.

This clonotype was observed many times. The chain carries TRBV6-4 and TRBJ2-1; D perhaps matches TRBD1 (5 bases). This CDR3 has 13 residues. The V end was cut by 4 bases, the J end by 5 bases, with 9 bases between. Germline V gene data show CDR1 as MRHNA and CDR2 as SNTAGT. CDR3 DNA: TGTGCCAGCAGTGTGGGCAGGGACAATGAGCAGTTCTTC. This translates into CASSVGRDNEQFF.

This clonotype was picked up many times. The chain couples TRBV29-1 to TRBJ2-1; 7 bases line up with TRBD2. The CDR3 spans 17 residues. V trimming: 4 bases; J trimming: 4 bases; junction bases outside the gene matches: 16. Per germline, CDR1 SQVTM and CDR2 ANQGSEA. The CDR3: CSVVPVGGGPSYNEQFF. Here the CDR3 DNA reads TGCAGCGTTGTCCCCGTGGGCGGGGGACCCTCGTACAATGAGCAGTTCTTC.

The chain joins TRBV4-3 to TRBJ1-1; D gene unclear. V lost 0 bases, J lost 0 bases, and 14 bases lay in between. The CDR3 totals 17 residues. Germline loops: CDR1 LGHNA, CDR2 YSLEER. CDR3 DNA sequence: TGCGCCAGCAGCCAAGATGACCCGGGAGCGATGAACACTGAAGCTTTCTTT. Protein sequence: CASSQDDPGAMNTEAFF.

This clonotype was recorded many times. This chain links TRBV20-1 with TRBJ1-5; D remains unclear. The CDR3 extends over 12 amino acids. From germline, CDR1 is DFQATT and CDR2 SNEGSKA (reference sequence). Trimming stripped 3 bases from V and 2 bases from J, with 5 bases between. The CDR3 DNA reads TGCAGTGCTAGTTACGGCAATCAGCCCCAGCATTTT. Protein product: CSASYGNQPQHF.

J is TRBJ2-7 and V is TRBV29-1; 8 nucleotides match TRBD1. CDR1 SQVTM and CDR2 ANQGSEA come from the germline V gene. The ends lost 8 bases at V and 6 bases at J; junction bases unmatched: 12. The CDR3 has 13 amino acids. CDR3 sequence (DNA): TGCAGCATATACAGGGGGTTCAGGGGCGAGCAGTACTTC. It translates to CSIYRGFRGEQYF.

This clonotype has just a few counts. For the CDR3, the DNA is TGTGCCAGCAGCTTTTACAGGGATCGGGACACCGGGGAGCTGTTTTTT. Encoded protein: CASSFYRDRDTGELFF. V usage is TRBV5-8 and J usage is TRBJ2-2; D is possibly TRBD1 (6 bases). Looked up from germline, CDR1 is SGHTS and CDR2 is YDEGEE. The CDR3 has 16 amino acids. Trimming pared 2 bases from V and 3 bases from J, leaving 14 bases between.

Many counts were recorded for this clonotype. V and J are TRBV25-1 and TRBJ2-5; TRBD2 is a possible D gene (5 bases). Germline CDR1 and CDR2: MGHDK and SYGVNS. The CDR3 is 11 amino acids. V dropped 7 bases and J dropped 9 bases, with 12 bases sitting between them. The CDR3 loop reads CASTAASAQYF. DNA of the CDR3: TGTGCCAGCACAGCGGCTTCGGCCCAGTACTTC.

This clonotype appeared many times. The CDR3 spells CASSQVVGSGEKLFF. For the CDR3, the DNA is TGCGCCAGCAGCCAAGTAGTAGGGTCGGGGGAAAAACTGTTTTTT. This rearrangement joins TRBV4-3 to TRBJ1-4; D call uncertain. This CDR3 has 15 amino acids. The V and J ends lost 1 base and 8 bases respectively, with 14 bases between them. Germline assignment: CDR1 LGHNA and CDR2 YSLEER.

The table lists this clonotype with many counts. The chain carries TRBV29-1 and TRBJ1-1; D gene unclear. CDR1 is SQVTM, CDR2 ANQGSEA, per germline. V lost 2 bases and J lost 2, with 9 bases in between. This CDR3 is 13 amino acids long. This chain's CDR3 is CSVERAPNTEAFF. The CDR3 coding sequence is TGCAGCGTTGAAAGAGCCCCTAACACTGAAGCTTTCTTT.

By share of the sample, this clonotype is medium-sized. J is TRBJ1-5 and V is TRBV24-1; TRBD1 aligns across 9 bases. This CDR3 is built from 18 residues. In germline, CDR1 is KGHDR, CDR2 SFDVKD. V lost 0 bases, J lost 1 base, and 6 bases stayed unmatched. Written as DNA, the CDR3 is TGTGCCACCAGTGATTTGGAAGGGACAGGGCTAAGCAATCAGCCCCAGCATTTT. It specifies CATSDLEGTGLSNQPQHF.

Ten or more counts support this clonotype. J is TRBJ2-3 and V is TRBV6-2 or TRBV6-3; 7 bases line up with TRBD1. CDR1 and CDR2 (germline): MNHEY, SVGEGT. This CDR3 comprises 12 residues. The ends lost 5 bases at V and 7 bases at J; junction bases unmatched: 3. Written as DNA, the CDR3 is TGTGCCAGCAGTCAACAGGGGTATACGCAGTATTTT. Amino acid sequence: CASSQQGYTQYF.

This clonotype showed up many times. The chain recombines TRBV4-1 with TRBJ1-5; D gene ambiguous. Germline V gives CDR1 MGHRA, CDR2 YSYEKL. The CDR3 extends over 15 amino acids. V was cut by 1 base and J by 3 bases, with 10 bases left in between. The CDR3 sequence: CASSQGQAPNQPQHF. CDR3 coding DNA: TGCGCCAGCAGCCAAGGGCAGGCACCCAATCAGCCCCAGCATTTT.

There are a few counts of this clonotype. This chain connects TRBV20-1 to TRBJ1-2; D remains ambiguous. CDR1 is DFQATT, CDR2 SNEGSKA, per germline (reference sequence). V was trimmed by 0 bases and J by 4 bases, leaving 12 bases between them. The length of the CDR3 is 14 residues. The CDR3 protein is CSARDWAALYGYTF. CDR3 bases: TGCAGTGCTAGAGATTGGGCAGCGCTCTATGGCTACACCTTC.

This clonotype was seen many times. The rearrangement joins TRBV29-1 to TRBJ1-2; D may be TRBD1 (5 bases). The germline V gene has CDR1 SQVTM and CDR2 ANQGSEA. V lost 5 bases to trimming and J lost 5 bases, with 9 bases between them. The CDR3 sequence is 11 residues long. The CDR3 DNA sequence: TGCAGCGTTCGCGGGGCATATGGCTACACCTTC. It encodes CSVRGAYGYTF. The full variable domain, rest sourced from reference TRBV29-1 and TRBJ1-2, is SAVISQKPSRDICQRGTSLTIQCQVDSQVTMMFWYRQQPGQSLTLIATANQGSEATYESGFVIDKFPISRPNLTFSTLTVSNMSPEDSSIYLCSVRGAYGYTFGSGTRLTVV.

In this sample, this clonotype turned up many times. The chain combines TRBV20-1 with TRBJ1-1; D is uncertain. V was cut by 0 bases and J by 0 bases, with 8 bases left in between. The germline V gene encodes CDR1 DFQATT and CDR2 SNEGSKA (reference sequence). The CDR3 consists of 14 residues. This CDR3 reads CSARDPALNTEAFF. CDR3 bases: TGCAGTGCTAGAGATCCCGCCCTGAACACTGAAGCTTTCTTT.

This clonotype has a count of ten or more. The rearrangement joins TRBV6-2 or TRBV6-3 to TRBJ2-7; D is possibly TRBD2 (5 bases). The length of the CDR3 is 15 residues. Between the trimmed V and J ends, which lost 5 bases and 9 bases, there was a span of 23 bases. CDR1 and CDR2 (germline): MNHEY, SVGEGT. For the CDR3, the DNA is TGTGCCAGCAGTGTGGGCGGTGGGGAGCCTCGCGGGCAGTACTTC. It encodes CASSVGGGEPRGQYF.

This clonotype has at least ten counts. The rearrangement links TRBV24-1 to TRBJ2-2, with 7 bases matching TRBD2. V dropped 4 bases and J dropped 6; count of bases not matched to a gene: 4. The CDR3 extends over 14 amino acids. CDR1 is KGHDR, CDR2 SFDVKD, per germline. The CDR3 coding sequence is TGTGCCACCAGTGACTCCCGGGGGGCCGGGGAGCTGTTTTTT. It codes for CATSDSRGAGELFF.

This clonotype was counted only a few times. The chain links TRBV5-1 to TRBJ1-1; the D is unclear. Germline-derived CDR1 and CDR2 are SGHRS and YFSETQ. Trimming took 2 bases from V and 0 from J, leaving 5 bases between them. CDR3 length equals 13 residues. This CDR3 is CASSFELNTEAFF. CDR3 nucleotide sequence: TGCGCCAGCAGCTTCGAGTTGAACACTGAAGCTTTCTTT.

A few counts support this clonotype. The V call is TRBV6-1, the J call TRBJ2-3, with TRBD2 matching 8 bases. The ends lost 10 bases at V and 0 bases at J; junction bases unmatched: 3. Germline-derived CDR1 and CDR2 are MNHNS and SASEGT. The CDR3 has 13 amino acids. CDR3 nucleotides: TGTGCCATTGGGACTAGAAGCACAGATACGCAGTATTTT. Translating gives CAIGTRSTDTQYF.

In this sample, this clonotype turned up many times. The chain uses TRBV28 and TRBJ2-1; possibly TRBD1 for D (5 bases). Germline assignment: CDR1 MDHEN and CDR2 SYDVKM. The CDR3 runs to 14 residues. Between the trimmed V and J ends, which lost 6 bases and 5 bases, there was a span of 14 bases. The CDR3 DNA reads as TGTGCCAGCAGGTCCCCACAGGTGAACAATGAGCAGTTCTTC. This translates into CASRSPQVNNEQFF.

The table lists this clonotype with many counts. V gene TRBV18 combines with J gene TRBJ2-6, with TRBD1 identical over 9 bases. Trimming at V came to 6 bases and at J to 0 bases, leaving 9 bases not matched to a gene. CDR1 and CDR2 from the germline V gene are KGHSH and LQKENI. The CDR3 is made up of 18 amino acids. The DNA of the CDR3 is TGTGCCAGCTCGCACCCGGGACAGGGTAGCTCTGGGGCCAACGTCCTGACTTTC. Translating it yields CASSHPGQGSSGANVLTF.

This chain connects TRBV5-1 to TRBJ2-1; 11 positions match TRBD2. The CDR3 is 15 amino acids. Germline V gene lookup returns CDR1 SGHRS and CDR2 YFSETQ. Germline trimming cut 3 bases from V and 8 bases from J; bases unmatched to any gene: 7. As DNA, the CDR3 is TGCGCCAGCAGCTCGGGACTAGCGGATTTACATGAGCAGTTCTTC. It encodes CASSSGLADLHEQFF.

This rearrangement joins TRBV19 to TRBJ2-3, with 11 bases lining up with TRBD2. CDR1 and CDR2 (germline): LNHDA, SQIVND (reference sequence). The CDR3 has 17 residues. V gave up 3 bases and J gave up 2 bases; unmatched junction bases: 7. In DNA form, the CDR3 reads TGTGCCAGTAGTATTCTCAAGACTAGCGGGGCCACAGATACGCAGTATTTT. This encodes CASSILKTSGATDTQYF.

This clonotype came up many times. The chain links TRBV7-2 to TRBJ1-2; 7 nucleotides align to TRBD1. CDR3 length equals 15 residues. The J segment lost 7 bases and the V segment lost 2 bases, leaving 10 bases of the junction unmatched. The germline gives CDR1 SGHTA, CDR2 FQGNSA. The CDR3 sequence is CASSLRWQGGIGYTF. DNA of the CDR3: TGTGCCAGCAGCTTAAGGTGGCAGGGGGGGATTGGCTACACCTTC. Full variable domain (outside the CDR3, taken from reference TRBV7-2 and TRBJ1-2): GAGVSQSPSNKVTEKGKDVELRCDPISGHTALYWYRQSLGQGLEFLIYFQGNSAPDKSGLPSDRFSAERTGGSVSTLTIQRTQQEDSAVYLCASSLRWQGGIGYTFGSGTRLTVV.